This T cell receptor beta chain was recorded in a study of T cell responses to AZD1222 COVID-19 vaccine. Study-level results: As reported, nearly half of all spike-specific TCRs target variant regions that are unmutated. All repertoire sampling was performed exclusively after the peak T cell response.

Sequencing was performed with immunoSEQ multiplex PCR; in TCRdb, only in-frame clones are kept and a portion is missing. The sample consists of around 150,000 clones, 85% to 90% of them appearing once. The germline CDR1 and CDR2 sequences are MDHEN and SYDVKM. The V gene end was trimmed by 5 bases and the J gene end by 5 bases; junction bases not matched to a gene: 9. The length of the CDR3 is 16 residues. Details on this clone: Its cognate antigen is unknown.

This TCR was recovered from an adult in good health. Sequencing was performed on peripheral blood, taken on day 0 of AZD1222 vaccination. V is TRBV28 and J is TRBJ2-2; TRBD1 matches 9 bases. CDR3 region: CASSAPGQGHTGELFF. CDR3 in DNA: TGTGCCAGCAGTGCTCCGGGACAGGGACATACCGGGGAGCTGTTTTTT. The full variable domain, its missing parts supplied by reference TRBV28 and TRBJ2-2, is DVKVTQSSRYLVKRTGEKVFLECVQDMDHENMFWYRQDPGLGLRLIYFSYDVKMKEKGDIPEGYSVSREKKERFSLILESASTNQTSMYLCASSAPGQGHTGELFFGEGSRLTVL.